This TCR beta chain was documented in a study of blood T cell repertoires in COVID-19. Study-level background: T cells, B-cell-depleted T cells, or PBMCs supplied cDNA or gDNA.

Authors' data handling: Estimation of nucleated cell counts was performed using reference gene primer amplification. Repertoires were generated with immunoSEQ multiplex PCR, while TCRdb's copy carries only in-frame clones and drops some. D and trimming were read from the DNA, whereas the V and J calls and clone size are those reported in that table. Among some 350,000 clones listed, 70% to 90% were seen once. The CDR3 length is 14 residues. V lost 3 bases, J lost 6 bases, and 15 bases lay in between. Germline loops: CDR1 SNHLY, CDR2 FYNNEI. Sequenced input: peripheral blood. The chain carries TRBV2 and TRBJ2-7; possible D gene TRBD2, 6 bases. This TCR derives from a human donor in a cohort sampled during active COVID-19. CDR3: CASSDGTFNGEQYF. The CDR3 DNA follows: TGTGCCAGCAGTGATGGGACTTTCAATGGCGAGCAGTACTTC.